The entry below describes one T cell receptor beta chain. The data originate from a study of blood T cell repertoires in COVID-19. The CDR3 covers 16 residues. The V gene end was trimmed by 3 bases and the J gene end by 2 bases; junction bases not matched to a gene: 7. Per germline, CDR1 SGDLS and CDR2 YYNGEE. How the authors handled the data: Nucleated cell counts were estimated from reference gene primer amplification. Profiled with immunoSEQ multiplex PCR; TCRdb holds only in-frame clones, not every one. V, J and clone size are those of that table, while D and trimming were read from the DNA. Of about 220,000 clones in the sample, 65% to 85% were seen once.

Input material: PBMCs or T cells enriched from blood (not recorded which). This receptor was obtained from a woman in her fifties or sixties who had recovered from COVID-19. The chain links TRBV9 to TRBJ2-7, with 11 bases matching TRBD2. CDR3 sequence (DNA): TGTGCCAGCAGCGAGGGGACTAGCGGAGTAGCCTACGAGCAGTACTTC. Translated: CASSEGTSGVAYEQYF.